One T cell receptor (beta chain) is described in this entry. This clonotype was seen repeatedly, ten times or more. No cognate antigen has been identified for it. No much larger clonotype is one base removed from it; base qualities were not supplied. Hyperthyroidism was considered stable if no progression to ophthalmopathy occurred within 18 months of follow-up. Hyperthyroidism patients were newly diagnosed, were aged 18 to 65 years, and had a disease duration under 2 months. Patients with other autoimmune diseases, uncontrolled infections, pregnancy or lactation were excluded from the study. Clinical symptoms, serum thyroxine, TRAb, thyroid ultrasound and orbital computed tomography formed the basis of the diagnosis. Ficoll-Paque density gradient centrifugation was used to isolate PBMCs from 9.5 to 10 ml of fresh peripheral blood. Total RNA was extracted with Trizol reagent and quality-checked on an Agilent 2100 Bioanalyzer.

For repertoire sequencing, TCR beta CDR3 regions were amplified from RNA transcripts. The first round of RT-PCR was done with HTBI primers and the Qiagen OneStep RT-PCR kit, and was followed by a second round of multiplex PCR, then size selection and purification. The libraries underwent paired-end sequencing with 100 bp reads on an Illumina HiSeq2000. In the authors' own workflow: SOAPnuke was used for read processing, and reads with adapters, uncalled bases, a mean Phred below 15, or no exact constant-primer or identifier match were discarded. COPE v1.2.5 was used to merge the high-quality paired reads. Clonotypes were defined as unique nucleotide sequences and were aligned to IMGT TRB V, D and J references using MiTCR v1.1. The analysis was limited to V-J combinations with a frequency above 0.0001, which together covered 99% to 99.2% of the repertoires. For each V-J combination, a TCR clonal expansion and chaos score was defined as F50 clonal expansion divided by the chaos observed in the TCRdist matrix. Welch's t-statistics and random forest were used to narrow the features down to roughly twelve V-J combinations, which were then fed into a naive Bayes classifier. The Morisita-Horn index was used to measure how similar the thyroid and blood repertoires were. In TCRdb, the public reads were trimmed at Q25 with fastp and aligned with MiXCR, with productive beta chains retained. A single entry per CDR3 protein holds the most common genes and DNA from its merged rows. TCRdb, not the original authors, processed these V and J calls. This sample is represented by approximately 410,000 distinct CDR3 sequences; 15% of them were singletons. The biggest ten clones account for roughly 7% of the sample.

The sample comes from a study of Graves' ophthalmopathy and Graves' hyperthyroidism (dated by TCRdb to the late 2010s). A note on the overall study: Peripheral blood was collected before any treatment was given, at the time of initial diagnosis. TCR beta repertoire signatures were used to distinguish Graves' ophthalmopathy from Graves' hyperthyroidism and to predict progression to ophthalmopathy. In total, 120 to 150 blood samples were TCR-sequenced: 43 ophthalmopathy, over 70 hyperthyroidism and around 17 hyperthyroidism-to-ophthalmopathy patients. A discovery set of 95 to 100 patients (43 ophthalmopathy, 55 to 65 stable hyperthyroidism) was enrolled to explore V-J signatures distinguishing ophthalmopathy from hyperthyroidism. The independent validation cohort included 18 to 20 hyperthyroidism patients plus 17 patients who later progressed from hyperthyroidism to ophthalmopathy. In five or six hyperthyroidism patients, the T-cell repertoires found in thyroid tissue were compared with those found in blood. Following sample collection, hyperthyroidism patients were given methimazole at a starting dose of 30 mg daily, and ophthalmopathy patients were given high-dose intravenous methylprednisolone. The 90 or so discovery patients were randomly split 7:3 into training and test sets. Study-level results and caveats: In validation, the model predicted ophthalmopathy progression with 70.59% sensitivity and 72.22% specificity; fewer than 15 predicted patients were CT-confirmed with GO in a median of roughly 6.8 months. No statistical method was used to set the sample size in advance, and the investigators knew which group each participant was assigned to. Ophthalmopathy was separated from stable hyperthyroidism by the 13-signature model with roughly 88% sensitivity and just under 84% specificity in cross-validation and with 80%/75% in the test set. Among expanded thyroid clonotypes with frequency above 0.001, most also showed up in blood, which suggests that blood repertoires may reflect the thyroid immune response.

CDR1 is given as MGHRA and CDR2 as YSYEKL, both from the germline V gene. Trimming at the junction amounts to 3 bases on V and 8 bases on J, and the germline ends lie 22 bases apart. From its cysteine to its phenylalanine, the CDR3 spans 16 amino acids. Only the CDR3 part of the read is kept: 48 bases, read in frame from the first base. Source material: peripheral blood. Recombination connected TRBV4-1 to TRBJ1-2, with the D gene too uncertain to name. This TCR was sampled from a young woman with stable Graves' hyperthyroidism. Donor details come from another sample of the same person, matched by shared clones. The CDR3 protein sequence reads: CASSQDVPQIPEGYTF. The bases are TGCGCCAGCAGCCAGGACGTACCCCAAATACCGGAAGGCTACACCTTC.